The rows below give T cell receptor beta chains drawn from one sample of a study of Ad26.COV2.S vaccination and SARS-CoV-2 variants. Profiling relied on immunoSEQ multiplex PCR, and the TCRdb table lists in-frame clones only, not all of them. This table has about 480,000 clones, roughly 85% appearing once. The sequencing here drew on peripheral blood, taken in a trial of Ad26.COV2.S vaccine versus placebo. Receptors were obtained from a person aged 18-65 years who received the Ad26.COV2.S COVID-19 vaccine or a placebo. Each CDR3 is given with its conserved first and last residue. Fields, in order: CDR3 length, J gene, V gene, CDR3 protein.

15,TRBJ1-1,TRBV19,CASSITTQANTEAFF
17,TRBJ2-1,TRBV9,CASSVGLTGTSDSEQFF
15,TRBJ1-3,TRBV5-1,CASSLGAGAGNTIYF
16,TRBJ2-2,TRBV19,CASTPWEGRGTGELFF
14,TRBJ2-2,TRBV5-1,CASSLALNTGELFF
15,TRBJ2-3,TRBV2,CASHITRVLTDTQYF
15,TRBJ2-7,TRBV2,CASSPGGGVLREQYF
14,TRBJ2-7,TRBV14,CASSQQGTSYEQYF
13,TRBJ1-1,TRBV7-8,CASSLGANTEAFF
12,TRBJ1-1,TRBV24-1,CATSESGTEAFF
14,TRBJ1-6,TRBV27,CASSSSSYNSPLHF
13,TRBJ2-7,TRBV2,CASSENQPYEQYF
15,TRBJ2-1,TRBV11-3,CASSQEGNGNNEQFF
15,TRBJ2-7,TRBV11-2,CASSLDPRVSYEQYF
18,TRBJ2-3,TRBV30,CAWRGPPGGISSTDTQYF
18,TRBJ2-1,TRBV5-1,CASSLAFILGQGQNEQFF
13,TRBJ1-1,TRBV7-2,CASSLREGGKAFF
18,TRBJ2-2,TRBV21-1,CASSPRRTSGPNTGELFF
14,TRBJ2-3,TRBV5-4,CASSTPPGGDTQYF
14,TRBJ2-4,TRBV2,CASKPRTGVNIQYF
14,TRBJ1-1,TRBV6-5,CASSTQVMNTEAFF
15,TRBJ1-4,TRBV9,CASSVAASTNEKLFF
17,TRBJ2-7,TRBV20-1,CSASSGASGTGTYEQYF
14,TRBJ1-5,TRBV10-3,CAIATGGINQPQHF
20,TRBJ2-2,TRBV15,CATSRDLGLAGGPNTGELFF
14,TRBJ2-5,TRBV20-1,CSASGLAGTETQYF
15,TRBJ2-2,TRBV27,CASSPGQGNTGELFF
11,TRBJ2-1,TRBV20-1,CSAREYNEQFF
18,TRBJ1-2,TRBV14,CASSQEKYPRQGDYGYTF
15,TRBJ1-2,TRBV4-3,CASSVYRGEDYGYTF
17,TRBJ2-1,TRBV19,CASSRGTIPSSYNEQFF
16,TRBJ2-5,TRBV18,CASSPLAPSRAETQYF
13,TRBJ2-5,TRBV6-2/TRBV6-3,CASSYPGKETQYF
16,TRBJ1-4,TRBV5-1,CASSFGASATNEKLFF
16,TRBJ1-2,TRBV11-2,CASSRNFDRVAYGYTF
15,TRBJ2-2,TRBV4-2,CASSQGNRDTGELFF
16,TRBJ2-5,TRBV7-6,CASSLGPLKGGETQYF
12,TRBJ2-7,TRBV18,CASSPRQGEQYF
14,TRBJ2-7,TRBV5-6,CASSLVGGYYEQYF